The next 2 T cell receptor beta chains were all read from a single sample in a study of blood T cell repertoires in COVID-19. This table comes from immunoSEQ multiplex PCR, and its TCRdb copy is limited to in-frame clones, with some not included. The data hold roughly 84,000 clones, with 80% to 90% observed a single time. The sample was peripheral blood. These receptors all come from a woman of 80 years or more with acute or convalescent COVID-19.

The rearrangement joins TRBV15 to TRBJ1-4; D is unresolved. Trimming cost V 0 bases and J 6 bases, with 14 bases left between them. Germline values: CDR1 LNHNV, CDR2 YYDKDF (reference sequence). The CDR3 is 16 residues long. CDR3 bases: TGTGCCACCAGCAGAGATATTGGTGGTTTAGATGAAAAACTGTTTTTT. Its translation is CATSRDIGGLDEKLFF. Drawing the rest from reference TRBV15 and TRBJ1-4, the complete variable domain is DAMVIQNPRYQVTQFGKPVTLSCSQTLNHNVMYWYQQKSSQAPKLLFHYYDKDFNNEADTPDNFQSRRPNTSFCFLDIRSPGLGDTAMYLCATSRDIGGLDEKLFFGSGTQLSVL.

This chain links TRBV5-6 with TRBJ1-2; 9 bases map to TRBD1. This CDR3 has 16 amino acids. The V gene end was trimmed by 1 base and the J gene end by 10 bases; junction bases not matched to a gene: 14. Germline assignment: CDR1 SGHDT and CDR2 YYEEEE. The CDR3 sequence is CASSLSSGTGRIVYTF. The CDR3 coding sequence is TGTGCCAGCAGCTTGTCGTCCGGGACAGGGAGAATAGTCTACACCTTC.